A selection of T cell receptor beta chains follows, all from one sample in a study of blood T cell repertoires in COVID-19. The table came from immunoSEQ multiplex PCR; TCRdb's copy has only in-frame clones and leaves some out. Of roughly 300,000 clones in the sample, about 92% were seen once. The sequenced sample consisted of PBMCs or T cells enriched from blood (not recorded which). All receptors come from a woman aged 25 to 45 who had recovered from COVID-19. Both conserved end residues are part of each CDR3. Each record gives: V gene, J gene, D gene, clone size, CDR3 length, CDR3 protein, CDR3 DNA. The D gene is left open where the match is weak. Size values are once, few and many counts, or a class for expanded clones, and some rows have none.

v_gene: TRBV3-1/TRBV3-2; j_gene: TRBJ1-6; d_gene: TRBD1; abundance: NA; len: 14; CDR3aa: CASTRTGADSPLHF; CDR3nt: TGTGCCAGCACCCGGACAGGGGCAGATTCACCCCTCCACTTT
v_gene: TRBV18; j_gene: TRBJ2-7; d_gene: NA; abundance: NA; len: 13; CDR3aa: CASSPYSSYEQYF; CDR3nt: TGTGCCAGCTCACCGTACAGCTCCTACGAGCAGTACTTC
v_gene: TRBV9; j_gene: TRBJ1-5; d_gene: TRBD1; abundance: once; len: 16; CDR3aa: CASSVGDSYSNQPQHF; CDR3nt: TGTGCCAGCAGCGTAGGGGACAGCTATAGCAATCAGCCCCAGCATTTT
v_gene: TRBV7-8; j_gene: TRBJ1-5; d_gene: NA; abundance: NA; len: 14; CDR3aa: CASCTALGGQPQHF; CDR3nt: TGTGCCAGCTGTACGGCCCTTGGAGGTCAGCCCCAGCATTTT
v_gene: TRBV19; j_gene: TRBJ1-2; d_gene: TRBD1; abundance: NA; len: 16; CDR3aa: CASSIEGTGTLYGYTF; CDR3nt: TGTGCCAGTAGTATAGAAGGGACAGGAACTCTCTATGGCTACACCTTC
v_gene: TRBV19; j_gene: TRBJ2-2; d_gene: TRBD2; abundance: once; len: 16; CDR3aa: CASSRHWRGDTGELFF; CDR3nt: TGTGCCAGTAGTAGGCATTGGCGGGGGGACACCGGGGAGCTGTTTTTT
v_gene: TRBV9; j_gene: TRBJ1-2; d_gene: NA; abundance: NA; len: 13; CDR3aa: CASSVGTTRGYTF; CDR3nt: TGTGCCAGCAGCGTAGGGACAACCCGCGGCTACACCTTC
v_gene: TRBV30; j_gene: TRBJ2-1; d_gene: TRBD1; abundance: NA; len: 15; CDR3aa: CASTGTGGSYNEQFF; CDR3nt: TGTGCCTCCACCGGGACAGGGGGCTCCTACAATGAGCAGTTCTTC
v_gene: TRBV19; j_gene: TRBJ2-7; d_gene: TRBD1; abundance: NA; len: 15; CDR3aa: CASSISPSGQREQYF; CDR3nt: TGTGCCAGTAGTATTTCCCCCTCGGGACAGAGGGAGCAGTACTTC
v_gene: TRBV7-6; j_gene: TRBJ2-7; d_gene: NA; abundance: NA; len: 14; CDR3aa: CASRKEFRGGEQYF; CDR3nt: TGTGCCAGCAGGAAAGAGTTTAGGGGGGGCGAGCAGTACTTC
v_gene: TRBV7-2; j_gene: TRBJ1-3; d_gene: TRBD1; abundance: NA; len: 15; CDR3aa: CASSPGQGPGNTIYF; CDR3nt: TGTGCCAGCAGCCCCGGACAGGGGCCTGGAAACACCATATATTTT
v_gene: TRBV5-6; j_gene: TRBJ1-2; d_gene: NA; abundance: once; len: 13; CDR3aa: CASSLGLGYGYTF; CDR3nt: TGTGCCAGCAGTTTAGGACTGGGCTATGGCTACACCTTC
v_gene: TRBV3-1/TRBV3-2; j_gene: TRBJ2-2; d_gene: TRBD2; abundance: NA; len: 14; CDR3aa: CASSQGGGTGELFF; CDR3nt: TGTGCCAGCAGCCAAGGCGGGGGGACGGGGGAGCTGTTTTTT
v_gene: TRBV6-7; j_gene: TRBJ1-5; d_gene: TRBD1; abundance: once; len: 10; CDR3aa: CASSSMRDSF; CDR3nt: TGTGCCAGCAGTTCGATGAGGGACAGTTTT
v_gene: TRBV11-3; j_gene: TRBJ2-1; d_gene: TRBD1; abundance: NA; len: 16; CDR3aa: CASSGGPGQGYNEQFF; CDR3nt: TGTGCCAGCAGCGGCGGCCCGGGACAGGGCTACAATGAGCAGTTCTTC
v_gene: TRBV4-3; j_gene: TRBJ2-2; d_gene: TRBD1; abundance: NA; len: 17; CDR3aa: CASSPGQTGRETGELFF; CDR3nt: TGCGCCAGCAGCCCCGGCCAGACAGGGCGTGAGACCGGGGAGCTGTTTTTT
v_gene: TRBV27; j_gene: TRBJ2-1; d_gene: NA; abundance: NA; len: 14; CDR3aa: CASRWTGLNNEQFF; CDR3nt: TGTGCCAGCAGATGGACAGGACTAAACAATGAGCAGTTCTTC
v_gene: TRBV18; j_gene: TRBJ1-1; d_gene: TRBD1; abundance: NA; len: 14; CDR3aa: CASSGQGVETEAFF; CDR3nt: TGTGCCAGCTCCGGACAGGGGGTCGAGACTGAAGCTTTCTTT
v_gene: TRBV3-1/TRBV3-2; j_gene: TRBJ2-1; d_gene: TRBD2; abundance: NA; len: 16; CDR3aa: CASSLGLAGPLGEQFF; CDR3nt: TGTGCCAGCAGCCTCGGACTAGCGGGACCCCTCGGTGAGCAGTTCTTC
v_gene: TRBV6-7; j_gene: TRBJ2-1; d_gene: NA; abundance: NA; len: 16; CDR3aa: CASSYSVSPPGSEQFF; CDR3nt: TGTGCCAGCAGTTACTCGGTGTCTCCCCCGGGGAGTGAGCAGTTCTTC
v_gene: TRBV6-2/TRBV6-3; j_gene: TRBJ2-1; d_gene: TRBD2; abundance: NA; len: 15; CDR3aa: CASSQGLAGPNEQFF; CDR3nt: TGTGCCAGCAGCCAGGGACTAGCGGGGCCCAATGAGCAGTTCTTC
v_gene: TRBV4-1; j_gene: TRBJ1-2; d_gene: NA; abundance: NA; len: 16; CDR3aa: CASSQEFKGSNYGYTF; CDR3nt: TGCGCCAGCAGCCAAGAATTTAAGGGGTCTAACTATGGCTACACCTTC
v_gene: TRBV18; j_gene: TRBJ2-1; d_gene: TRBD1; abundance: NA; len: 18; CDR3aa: CASSPRTGALSSYNEQFF; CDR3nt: TGTGCCAGCTCACCACGGACAGGCGCCCTTTCCTCCTACAATGAGCAGTTCTTC
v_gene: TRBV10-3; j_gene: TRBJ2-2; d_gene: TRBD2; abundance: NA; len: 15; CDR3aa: CAIRDGRAGIGELFF; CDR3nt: TGTGCCATCAGAGACGGGAGGGCCGGGATCGGGGAGCTGTTTTTT
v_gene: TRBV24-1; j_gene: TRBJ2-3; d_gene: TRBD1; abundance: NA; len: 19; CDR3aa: CATGPPGTSGGTGADTQYF; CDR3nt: TGTGCCACCGGTCCCCCGGGTACTTCAGGGGGTACCGGGGCAGATACGCAGTATTTT
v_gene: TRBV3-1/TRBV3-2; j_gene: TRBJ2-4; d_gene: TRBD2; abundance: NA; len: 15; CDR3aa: CASSPNSGRSDIQYF; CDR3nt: TGTGCCAGCAGCCCCAACAGCGGGAGATCTGACATTCAGTACTTC
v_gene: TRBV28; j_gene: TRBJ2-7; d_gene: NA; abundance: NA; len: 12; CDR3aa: CASPGSRGEQYF; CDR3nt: TGTGCCAGCCCGGGATCAAGAGGGGAGCAGTACTTC
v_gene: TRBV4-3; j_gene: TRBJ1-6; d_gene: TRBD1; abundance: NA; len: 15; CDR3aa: CASSQVQGANSPLHF; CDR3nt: TGCGCCAGCAGCCAAGTTCAGGGGGCGAATTCACCCCTCCACTTT
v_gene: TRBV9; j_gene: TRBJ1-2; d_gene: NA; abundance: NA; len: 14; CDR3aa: CASSVAQADYGYTF; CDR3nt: TGTGCCAGCAGCGTAGCTCAGGCAGACTATGGCTACACCTTC
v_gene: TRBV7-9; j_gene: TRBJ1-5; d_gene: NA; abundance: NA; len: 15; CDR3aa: CASSLAGGREQPQHF; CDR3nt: TGTGCCAGCAGCTTAGCGGGGGGGCGAGAGCAGCCCCAGCATTTT
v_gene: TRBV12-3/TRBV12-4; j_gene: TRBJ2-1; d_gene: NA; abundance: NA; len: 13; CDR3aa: CASSFTRSNEQFF; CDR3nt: TGTGCCAGCAGTTTTACCAGGTCCAATGAGCAGTTCTTC
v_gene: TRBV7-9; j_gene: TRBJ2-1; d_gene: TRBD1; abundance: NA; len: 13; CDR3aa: CASSFEGARRQFF; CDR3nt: TGTGCCAGCAGCTTTGAGGGGGCGAGGAGGCAGTTCTTC
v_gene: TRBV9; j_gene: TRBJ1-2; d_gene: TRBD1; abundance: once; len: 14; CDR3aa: CASSADRAGYGYTF; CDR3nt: TGTGCCAGCAGCGCGGACAGGGCGGGCTATGGCTACACCTTC
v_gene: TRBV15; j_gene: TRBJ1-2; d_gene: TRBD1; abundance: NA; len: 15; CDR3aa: CATSRATGGEYGYTF; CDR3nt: TGTGCCACCAGCAGGGCGACAGGGGGAGAATATGGCTACACCTTC
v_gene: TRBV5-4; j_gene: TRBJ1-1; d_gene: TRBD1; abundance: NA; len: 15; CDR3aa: CASSLAGTANTEAFF; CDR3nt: TGTGCCAGCAGCTTAGCCGGGACAGCGAACACTGAAGCTTTCTTT
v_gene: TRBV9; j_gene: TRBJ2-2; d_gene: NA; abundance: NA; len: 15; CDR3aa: CASSVVGRDTGELFF; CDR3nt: TGTGCCAGCAGCGTAGTTGGTCGGGACACCGGGGAGCTGTTTTTT
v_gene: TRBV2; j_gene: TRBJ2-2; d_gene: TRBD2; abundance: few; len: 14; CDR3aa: CASTRTSNTGELFF; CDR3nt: TGTGCCAGCACCCGGACTAGCAACACCGGGGAGCTGTTTTTT
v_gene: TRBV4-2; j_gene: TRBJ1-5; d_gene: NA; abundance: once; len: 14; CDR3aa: CASSQPGLDQPQHF; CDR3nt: TGTGCCAGCAGCCAACCGGGACTAGATCAGCCCCAGCATTTT
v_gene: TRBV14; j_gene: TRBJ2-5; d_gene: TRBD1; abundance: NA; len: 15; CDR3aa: CASSQGDRLRETQYF; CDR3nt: TGTGCCAGCAGCCAAGGGGACAGGTTAAGAGAGACCCAGTACTTC
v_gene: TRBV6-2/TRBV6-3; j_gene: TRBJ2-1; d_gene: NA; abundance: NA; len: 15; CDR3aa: CASSYSRSYYNEQFF; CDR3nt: TGTGCCAGCAGTTACTCGAGAAGCTACTACAATGAGCAGTTCTTC
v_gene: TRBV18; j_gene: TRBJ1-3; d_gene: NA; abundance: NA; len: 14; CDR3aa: CASSPSVSGNTIYF; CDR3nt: TGTGCCAGCTCACCCTCAGTCTCTGGAAACACCATATATTTT
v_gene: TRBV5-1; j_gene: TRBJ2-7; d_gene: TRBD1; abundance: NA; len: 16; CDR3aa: CASSLGDSLEAYEQYF; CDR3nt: TGCGCCAGCAGCTTGGGGGACAGTTTAGAAGCCTACGAGCAGTACTTC
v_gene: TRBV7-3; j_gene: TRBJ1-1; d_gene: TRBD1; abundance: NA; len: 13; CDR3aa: CASSPDRGSEAFF; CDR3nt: TGTGCCAGCAGTCCCGACAGGGGATCTGAAGCTTTCTTT
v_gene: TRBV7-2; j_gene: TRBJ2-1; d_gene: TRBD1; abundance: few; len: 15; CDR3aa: CASSIRNDRVNEQFF; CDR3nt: TGTGCCAGCAGCATACGCAATGACAGGGTCAATGAGCAGTTCTTC
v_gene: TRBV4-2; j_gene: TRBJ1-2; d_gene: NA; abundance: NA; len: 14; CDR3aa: CASSQGGTSLIYTF; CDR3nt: TGTGCCAGCAGCCAAGGGGGCACGAGTTTAATCTACACCTTC
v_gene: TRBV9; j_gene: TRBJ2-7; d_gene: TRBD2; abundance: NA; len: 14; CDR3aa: CASSVGLAGNEQYF; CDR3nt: TGTGCCAGCAGCGTAGGACTAGCGGGAAACGAGCAGTACTTC
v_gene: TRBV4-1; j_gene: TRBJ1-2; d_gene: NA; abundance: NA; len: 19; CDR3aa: CASSQDIGRSGRANYGYTF; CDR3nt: TGCGCCAGCAGCCAAGATATCGGGCGTTCGGGAAGGGCCAACTATGGCTACACCTTC
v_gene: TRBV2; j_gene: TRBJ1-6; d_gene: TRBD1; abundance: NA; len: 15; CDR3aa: CASTYRDRYNSPLHF; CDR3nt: TGTGCCAGCACGTACCGGGACAGGTATAATTCACCCCTCCACTTT
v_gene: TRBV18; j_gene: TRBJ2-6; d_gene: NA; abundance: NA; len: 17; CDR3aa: CASSPRALAAGANVLTF; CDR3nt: TGTGCCAGCTCACCACGGGCGTTAGCGGCTGGGGCCAACGTCCTGACTTTC
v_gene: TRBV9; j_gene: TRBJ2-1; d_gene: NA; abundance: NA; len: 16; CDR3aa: CASSGRGSGSYNEQFF; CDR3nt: TGTGCCAGCAGCGGTCGAGGGAGCGGGTCGTACAATGAGCAGTTCTTC
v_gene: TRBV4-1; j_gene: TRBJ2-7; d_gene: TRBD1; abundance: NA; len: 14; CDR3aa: CASSQDPQGDEQYF; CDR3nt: TGCGCCAGCAGCCAAGACCCACAGGGGGACGAGCAGTACTTC
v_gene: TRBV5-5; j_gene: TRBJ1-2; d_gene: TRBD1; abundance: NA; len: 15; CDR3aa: CASSTPGQLVGGYTF; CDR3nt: TGTGCCAGCAGCACACCGGGACAGCTGGTCGGTGGCTACACCTTC
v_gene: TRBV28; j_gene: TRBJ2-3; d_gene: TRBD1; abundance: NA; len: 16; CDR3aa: CASSSPGQGWADTQYF; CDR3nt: TGTGCCAGCAGTTCGCCGGGACAGGGGTGGGCAGATACGCAGTATTTT